These 17 T cell receptor beta chains were sequenced from one sample in a study of cytotoxic CD8 clonotypes in ibrutinib-treated CLL (dated by TCRdb to 2020 to 2023). Preparation of the library involved the immunoSEQ multiplex PCR assay. TCRdb provides this immuneACCESS table in a form limited to in-frame rearrangements. Some clones are lacking; in checked studies, under half of them reflect an unresolved V gene, and why the rest are absent is not known. The sample includes approximately 300,000 clones, with about 80% observed a single time. The top ten clonotypes cover 5% to 7% of the sample. The starting material was PBMCs, obtained before ibrutinib treatment. Source of these receptors: a human donor with chronic lymphocytic leukemia.

This sequence joins TRBV5-4 and TRBJ2-7; 8 bases align to TRBD2. Unmatched junction bases numbered 8, after V lost 4 bases and J lost 5 bases. The CDR3 is 14 amino acids. Germline assignment: CDR1 SGHNT and CDR2 YYREEE (reference sequence). As DNA, the CDR3 is TGTGCCAGCAGCCGTAGCGGGACAACGGACGAGCAGTACTTC. Protein: CASSRSGTTDEQYF.

In nucleotides, the CDR3 is TGCGCCAGCGGTCCTCGACGACCGATTTATGGCTACACCTTC. This codes for CASGPRRPIYGYTF. This chain links TRBV10-2 with TRBJ1-2; no reliable D call. CDR3 length: 14 amino acids. The germline gives CDR1 WSHSY, CDR2 SAAADI. Trimming shortened V by 8 bases and J by 5 bases, and 18 bases separated the two germline ends.

The chain is built from TRBV4-3 and TRBJ2-7; 9 nucleotides line up with TRBD1. V lost 0 bases to trimming and J lost 1 base; unmatched junction nucleotides: 4. Germline CDR1 is LGHNA and CDR2 is YSLEER. This CDR3 contains 16 residues. CDR3 residues: CASSQDLGTGSYEQYF. CDR3 sequence (DNA): TGCGCCAGCAGCCAAGATTTGGGGACAGGGTCCTACGAGCAGTACTTC.

The chain carries TRBV27 and TRBJ1-5, with D tentatively TRBD1 (6 bases). The ends were cut back, 4 bases at V and 8 bases at J, with 15 bases in the middle. Germline CDR1 is MNHEY and CDR2 is SMNVEV (reference sequence). The CDR3 has 14 residues. The CDR3 region is CASSSGGWHEPQHF. In DNA, the CDR3 is TGTGCCAGCAGTTCCGGGGGCTGGCACGAGCCCCAGCATTTT.

The chain links TRBV7-9 to TRBJ2-3; possibly TRBD1 for D (6 bases). The CDR3 has 14 residues. Germline V gene sequence: CDR1 SEHNR, CDR2 FQNEAQ (reference sequence). The V and J ends lost 4 bases and 1 base respectively, with 9 bases between them. CDR3 protein: CASSYRVGTDTQYF. The CDR3 DNA sequence: TGTGCCAGCAGCTACAGGGTAGGCACAGATACGCAGTATTTT.

This clone was counted only a few times. The chain is built from TRBV18 and TRBJ2-5; D not certain. From germline, CDR1 is KGHSH and CDR2 LQKENI. V lost 2 bases, J lost 1 base, and 5 bases lay in between. CDR3 length: 13 residues. This CDR3 reads CASSPRIQETQYF. The CDR3 DNA sequence: TGTGCCAGCTCACCAAGGATCCAAGAGACCCAGTACTTC.

The rearrangement links TRBV7-7 to TRBJ2-5; TRBD1 aligns across 7 bases. The CDR3 contains 16 residues. Germline V CDR1 and CDR2: SSHAT, FNYEAQ (reference sequence). The J segment lost 0 bases and the V segment lost 5 bases, leaving 9 bases of the junction unmatched. CDR3 amino acids: CASSRNRGSYQETQYF. CDR3 in DNA: TGTGCCAGCAGCCGAAACAGGGGCTCGTACCAAGAGACCCAGTACTTC.

The chain joins TRBV9 to TRBJ2-3; D may be TRBD2 (5 bases). CDR3 length: 14 residues. Trimming took off 0 bases at V and 5 bases at J, with 10 bases between the two ends. Looked up from germline, CDR1 is SGDLS and CDR2 is YYNGEE. The CDR3 DNA reads TGTGCCAGCAGCGTAGCGCTAGCTAGAGATACGCAGTATTTT. It codes for CASSVALARDTQYF.

The rearrangement links TRBV11-1 to TRBJ2-7; 8 bases align to TRBD1. Germline lookup yields CDR1 SGHAT and CDR2 FQDESV (reference sequence). CDR3 length: 15 residues. The V gene end was trimmed by 5 bases and the J gene end by 0 bases; junction bases not matched to a gene: 6. The CDR3 reads CASSVGQVSSYEQYF. CDR3 nucleotide sequence: TGTGCCAGCAGCGTGGGACAGGTGAGCTCCTACGAGCAGTACTTC.

The chain is built from TRBV5-8 and TRBJ1-5; D is undetermined. V lost 1 base to trimming and J lost 7 bases, with 6 bases between them. CDR1 and CDR2 from the germline V gene are SGHTS and YDEGEE. The CDR3 is 12 residues long. CDR3 loop: CASSLRSQPQHF. The CDR3 DNA reads as TGTGCCAGCAGCTTGAGGAGCCAGCCCCAGCATTTT.

The rearrangement links TRBV4-3 to TRBJ2-1; TRBD1 matches 10 bases. Germline CDR1 and CDR2: LGHNA and YSLEER. The CDR3 loop spans 17 amino acids. The junction had 7 bases not matched to a gene; V was cut back by 3 bases and J by 2 bases. The DNA for the CDR3 is TGCGCCAGCAGCCAGCAGCCGGGACAGGGGCCCTACAATGAGCAGTTCTTC. It codes for CASSQQPGQGPYNEQFF.

The rearrangement links TRBV5-6 to TRBJ2-5; D ambiguous. The DNA matches TRBJ2-7 better at its end, which makes the J call doubtful. CDR1 is SGHDT, CDR2 YYEEEE, per germline. This CDR3 is 13 amino acids long. For the CDR3, the DNA is TGTGCCAGCAGCTTGGGATTAGGGCGCGAGCAGTACTTC. Its translation is CASSLGLGREQYF.

CDR3 sequence reads: CASSERRFDPKLFF. The DNA of the CDR3 is TGTGCCAGCAGTGAAAGAAGGTTCGACCCAAAACTGTTTTTT. The chain combines TRBV2 with TRBJ1-4; the D is unclear. Per germline, CDR1 SNHLY and CDR2 FYNNEI. Trimming cost V 2 bases and J 10 bases, with 14 bases left between them. The length of the CDR3 is 14 residues.

Concerning this clone itself: The conserved phenylalanine or tryptophan is not found at the CDR3 terminus, so this likely reflects a read error. Because the CDR3's place on the DNA is in doubt, the DNA is left out and the CDR3 is given as listed by TCRdb. The chain couples TRBV6-1 to TRBJ1-2. The CDR3 is 14 residues long, ends included. Germline CDR1 and CDR2: MNHNS and SASEGT. This CDR3 reads CASRPNLPRGLGAI.

The chain recombines TRBV11-2 with TRBJ2-1; TRBD1 might be the D (6 bases). Between the trimmed V and J ends, which lost 3 bases and 6 bases, there was a span of 18 bases. The CDR3 runs to 16 residues. Germline CDR1 is SGHAT and CDR2 is FQNNGV. The CDR3 bases are TGTGCCAGCAGCTTTGCAGGGGCAGTCGCGAGCAATGAGCAGTTCTTC. Translated: CASSFAGAVASNEQFF.

This clone has just one count. In DNA form, the CDR3 reads TGTGCCAGCAGCTTATCGTCAGATACGCAGTATTTT. It encodes CASSLSSDTQYF. The chain combines TRBV11-2 with TRBJ2-3; the D is unclear. CDR1 is SGHAT and CDR2 is FQNNGV in the germline V gene. The V end lost 2 bases, the J end lost 4 bases, and 4 bases lay between the germline ends. The CDR3 spans 12 residues.

V usage is TRBV5-1 and J usage is TRBJ2-1; D may be TRBD1 or TRBD2 (5 bases each). The V gene lost 0 bases and the J gene lost 0 bases, with 10 bases spanning the gap. Per germline, CDR1 SGHRS and CDR2 YFSETQ. The CDR3 sequence is 16 residues long. The CDR3 reads CASSLVVGTSYNEQFF. The CDR3 DNA is TGCGCCAGCAGCTTGGTCGTCGGGACCTCCTACAATGAGCAGTTCTTC. The full variable domain, completed using reference TRBV5-1 and TRBJ2-1, is KAGVTQTPRYLIKTRGQQVTLSCSPISGHRSVSWYQQTPGQGLQFLFEYFSETQRNKGNFPGRFSGRQFSNSRSEMNVSTLELGDSALYLCASSLVVGTSYNEQFFGPGTRLTVL.